This T cell receptor beta chain emerged from a study of CD8+CD57+ T cells in acquired aplastic anemia. Germline CDR1 reads SGHTA; CDR2 reads FQGTGA. V lost 5 bases and J lost 3, with 11 bases in between. The CDR3 is 13 residues long. Template material for TCR beta VDJ and CDR3 profiling consisted of genomic DNA. TCRdb re-derived calls from the reads in MiXCR, one entry per CDR3 protein. This sample has 150,000 to 200,000 distinct CDR3 sequences, with roughly 45% found just once. The receptor was derived from a human donor in good health. The rearrangement joins TRBV7-3 to TRBJ2-7; D call uncertain. The sample comprised sorted CD4+, CD8+, or CD8+CD57+ T cells (not recorded which) from PBMCs. CDR3 DNA sequence: TGTGCCAGCAGCCAAGAGCCCCGCTACGAGCAGTACTTC. It translates to CASSQEPRYEQYF. The full variable domain, in which reference TRBV7-3 and TRBJ2-7 provide the parts outside the CDR3, is GAGVSQTPSNKVTEKGKYVELRCDPISGHTALYWYRQSLGQGPEFLIYFQGTGAADDSGLPNDRFFAVRPEGSVSTLKIQRTERGDSAVYLCASSQEPRYEQYFGPGTRLTVT.